This T cell receptor beta chain was identified during a study of blood T cells in healthy people across ages. Study-level results: Naive CD4+ cells and diversity were both higher in long-lived donors than in aged donors.

Healthy Caucasian individuals from Russia aged 6 to 90 served as donors. Trimming left V 2 bases short and J 1 base short, with 12 bases between. The CDR3 extends over 16 amino acids. The germline CDR1 and CDR2 sequences are MNHNS and SASEGT. Concerning this clonotype itself: As yet, its antigen is unknown.

Sample-barcoded 5' priming and a J-beta primer mix drove a second PCR of about 6 to 11 cycles. Every cDNA molecule carried a tag from a template-switch adaptor bearing 12 random nucleotides. TCRdb re-analysed the 5' RACE reads in MiXCR, keeping a single row per CDR3 protein. The sample lists some 1,500,000 distinct CDR3 sequences, roughly two fifths occurring once. Sequencing used blood. The origin of this receptor is a young woman in good health. V is TRBV6-1 and J is TRBJ1-5; a weak D match, TRBD1 (5 bases). The CDR3 DNA reads TGTGCCAGCAGTGAATCACAGACAGCGAGCAATCAGCCCCAGCATTTT. This translates into CASSESQTASNQPQHF.